This T cell receptor (beta chain) was found in a study of T-cell memory formation after mild COVID-19. Trimming shortened V by 5 bases and J by 6 bases, and 11 bases separated the two germline ends. This CDR3 is built from 12 residues. CDR1 and CDR2 (germline): SEHNR, FQNEAQ (reference sequence). This clonotype was seen only a few times. TCRdb re-called the 5' RACE reads with MiXCR, one entry per CDR3 protein. Of roughly 350,000 distinct CDR3 sequences in the sample, under 30% were seen once. The chain is built from TRBV7-9 and TRBJ2-7; no clear D. The sample comprised PBMCs or a T cell subset sorted from them (not recorded which). The clonotype comes from an adult woman who had mild COVID-19 (a few samples of this study predate the infection). Cell type and time point are not known. The CDR3 region is CASSAIISEQYF. The CDR3 bases are TGTGCCAGCAGCGCCATTATCAGCGAGCAGTACTTC.